Below, 5 T cell receptor beta chains from the same sample are listed, as sequenced in a study of T-cell memory formation after mild COVID-19. In TCRdb, the 5' RACE reads were re-called with MiXCR into one record per CDR3 protein. The sample records about 210,000 distinct CDR3 sequences, roughly a tenth being singletons. Sequenced material: PBMCs or a T cell subset sorted from them (not recorded which). Receptor source: a young man who had mild COVID-19 (a few samples of this study predate the infection). Cell type and time point are not known.

The chain has TRBV6-1 and TRBJ2-7; 9 bases agree with TRBD1. There are 14 residues in the CDR3. From germline, CDR1 is MNHNS and CDR2 SASEGT. V was clipped by 6 bases and J by 5 bases; unmatched bases: 8. As DNA, the CDR3 is TGTGCCAGCAGAGGGGGACAGGGTCCGGACGAGCAGTACGTC. The encoded protein is CASRGGQGPDEQYV.

The sample holds many counts of this clonotype. This chain joins TRBV30 and TRBJ2-3; tentative D call: TRBD2 (5 bases). The V gene's germline CDR1 is GTSNPN and CDR2 SVGIG (reference sequence). V shed 2 bases and J shed 3 bases, with 9 bases lying between them. The CDR3 is 13 residues long. The DNA for the CDR3 is TGTGCCTGGAGTCGGGGTATGACAGATACGCAGTATTTT. Amino acids: CAWSRGMTDTQYF. Combining the CDR3 with reference TRBV30 and TRBJ2-3 gives the whole variable domain SQTIHQWPATLVQPVGSPLSLECTVEGTSNPNLYWYRQAAGRGLQLLFYSVGIGQISSEVPQNLSASRPQDRQFILSSKKLLLSDSGFYLCAWSRGMTDTQYFGPGTRLTVL.

The chain is built from TRBV5-1 and TRBJ2-2; no clear D. The V and J ends lost 0 bases and 4 bases respectively, with 10 bases between them. This CDR3 contains 15 residues. Germline CDR1 SGHRS, CDR2 YFSETQ. DNA of the CDR3: TGCGCCAGCAGCTTGGAACGGGCCTCCACCGGGGAGCTGTTTTTT. This translates into CASSLERASTGELFF.

The rearrangement uses TRBV7-2 and TRBJ2-1; D perhaps matches TRBD1 (6 bases). Germline V CDR1 and CDR2: SGHTA, FQGNSA. V dropped 3 bases and J dropped 6 bases, with 15 bases sitting between them. This CDR3 contains 15 residues. CDR3 loop: CASSFAGVLRNEQFF. As DNA, the CDR3 is TGTGCCAGCAGCTTCGCAGGGGTCCTACGCAATGAGCAGTTCTTC.

This clonotype was seen more than once but under ten times. The chain is built from TRBV7-6 and TRBJ1-1, with 8 bases aligning to TRBD1. The J segment lost 1 base and the V segment lost 5 bases, leaving 3 bases of the junction unmatched. The CDR3 length is 14 residues. Germline CDR1 and CDR2: SGHVS and FNYEAQ. In DNA form, the CDR3 reads TGTGCCAGCAGCCGTGGACAGGGGAACACTGAAGCTTTCTTT. This translates into CASSRGQGNTEAFF. The entire variable domain, with the rest obtained from reference TRBV7-6 and TRBJ1-1, is as follows: GAGVSQSPRYKVTKRGQDVALRCDPISGHVSLYWYRQALGQGPEFLTYFNYEAQQDKSGLPNDRFSAERPEGSISTLTIQRTEQRDSAMYRCASSRGQGNTEAFFGQGTRLTVV.